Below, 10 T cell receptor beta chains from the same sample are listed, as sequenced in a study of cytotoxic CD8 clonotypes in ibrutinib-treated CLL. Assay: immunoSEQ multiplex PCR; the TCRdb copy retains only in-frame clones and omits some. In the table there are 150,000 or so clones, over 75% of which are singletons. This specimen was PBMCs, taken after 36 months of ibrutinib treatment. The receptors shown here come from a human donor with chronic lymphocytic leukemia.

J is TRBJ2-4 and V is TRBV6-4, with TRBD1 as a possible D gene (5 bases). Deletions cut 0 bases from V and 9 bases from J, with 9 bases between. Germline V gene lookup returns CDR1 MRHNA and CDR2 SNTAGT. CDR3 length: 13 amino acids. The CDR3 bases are TGTGCCAGCAGTGACTCAGGGGAAGCCATTCAGTACTTC. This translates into CASSDSGEAIQYF.

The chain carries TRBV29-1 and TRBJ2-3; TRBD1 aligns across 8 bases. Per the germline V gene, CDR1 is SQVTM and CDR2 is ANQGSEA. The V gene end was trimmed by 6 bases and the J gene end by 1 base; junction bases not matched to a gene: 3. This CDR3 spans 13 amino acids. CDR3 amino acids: CSVDRVGTDTQYF. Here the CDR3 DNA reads TGCAGCGTGGACAGGGTCGGCACAGATACGCAGTATTTT.

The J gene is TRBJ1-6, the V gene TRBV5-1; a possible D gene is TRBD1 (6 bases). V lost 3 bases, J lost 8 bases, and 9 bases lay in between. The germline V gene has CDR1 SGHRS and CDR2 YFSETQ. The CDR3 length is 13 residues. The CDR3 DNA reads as TGCGCCAGCAGCTCAGGGGTGGATTCACCCCTCCACTTT. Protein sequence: CASSSGVDSPLHF.

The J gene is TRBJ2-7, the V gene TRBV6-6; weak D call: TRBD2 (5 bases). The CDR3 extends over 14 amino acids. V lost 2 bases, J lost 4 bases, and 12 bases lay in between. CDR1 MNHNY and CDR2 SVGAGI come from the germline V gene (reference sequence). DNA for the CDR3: TGTGCCAGCAGTTACGGGCGGGCCGGATACGAGCAGTACTTC. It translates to CASSYGRAGYEQYF.

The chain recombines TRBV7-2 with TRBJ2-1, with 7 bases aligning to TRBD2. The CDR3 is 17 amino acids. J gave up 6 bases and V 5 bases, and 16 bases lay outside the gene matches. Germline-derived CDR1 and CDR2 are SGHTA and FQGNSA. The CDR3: CASSHTITKGLFNEQFF. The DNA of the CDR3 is TGTGCCAGCAGCCATACTATCACAAAGGGACTATTCAATGAGCAGTTCTTC.

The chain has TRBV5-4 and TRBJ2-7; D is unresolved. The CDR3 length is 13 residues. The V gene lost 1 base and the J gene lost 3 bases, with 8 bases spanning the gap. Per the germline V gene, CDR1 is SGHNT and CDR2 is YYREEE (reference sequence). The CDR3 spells CASSLWGNYEQYF. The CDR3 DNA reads TGTGCCAGCAGCTTGTGGGGAAACTACGAGCAGTACTTC.

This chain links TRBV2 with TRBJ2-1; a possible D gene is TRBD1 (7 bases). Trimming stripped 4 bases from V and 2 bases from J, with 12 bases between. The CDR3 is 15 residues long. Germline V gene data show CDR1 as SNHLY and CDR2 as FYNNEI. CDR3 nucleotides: TGTGCCAGCAGTGTGGGGGGACAGACCTACAATGAGCAGTTCTTC. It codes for CASSVGGQTYNEQFF.

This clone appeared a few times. This CDR3 is CASSLLTGAKADNEQFF. The CDR3 DNA is TGTGCCAGCAGCCTCCTAACCGGGGCCAAGGCAGACAATGAGCAGTTCTTC. The rearrangement links TRBV11-2 to TRBJ2-1; perhaps D is TRBD1 or TRBD2 (5 bases each). The CDR3 is 17 residues long. The ends were cut back, 5 bases at V and 5 bases at J, with 22 bases in the middle. Germline CDR1 reads SGHAT; CDR2 reads FQNNGV.

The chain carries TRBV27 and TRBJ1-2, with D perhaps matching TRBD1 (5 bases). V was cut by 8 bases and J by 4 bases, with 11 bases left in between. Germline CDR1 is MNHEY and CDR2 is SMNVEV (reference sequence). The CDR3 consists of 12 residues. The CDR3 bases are TGTGCCAGCGGGAGGGGTGGCTATGGCTACACCTTC. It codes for CASGRGGYGYTF.

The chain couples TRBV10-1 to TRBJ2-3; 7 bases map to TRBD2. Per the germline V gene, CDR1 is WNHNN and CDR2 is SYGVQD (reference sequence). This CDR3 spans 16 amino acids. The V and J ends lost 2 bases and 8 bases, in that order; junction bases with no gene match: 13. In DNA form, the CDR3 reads TGCGCCAGCAGTGAGGGGACTACCCAGGATAGGGGTACGCAGTATTTT. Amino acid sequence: CASSEGTTQDRGTQYF.